Shown below are 8 T cell receptor beta chains from a single sample sequenced in a study of cytomegalovirus exposure and HLA in healthy donors. The PCR was carried out with 60 Vbeta primers and 13 Jbeta primers. The assay was immunoSEQ multiplex PCR, and TCRdb's table has in-frame clones only and misses some. The data hold approximately 110,000 clones, with 65% to 80% observed a single time. Sequencing was carried out using PBMCs. The receptors were gathered from a woman aged 35 to 49 in good health and CMV-seronegative.

The CDR3 spells CASSLGGGADTGELFF. CDR3 coding DNA: TGTGCCAGCAGCTTAGGCGGGGGCGCTGACACCGGGGAGCTGTTTTTT. The chain links TRBV7-9 to TRBJ2-2; possibly TRBD2 for D (7 bases). This CDR3 comprises 16 residues. The germline V and J ends were trimmed by 1 base and 3 bases, with 12 bases remaining between them. Per the germline V gene, CDR1 is SEHNR and CDR2 is FQNEAQ (reference sequence).

The chain uses TRBV6-1 and TRBJ2-5, with TRBD1 matching 8 bases. V dropped 6 bases and J dropped 2; count of bases not matched to a gene: 2. The CDR3 has 13 amino acids. Germline CDR1 MNHNS, CDR2 SASEGT. The CDR3 protein is CASRQGAQETQYF. CDR3 in DNA: TGTGCCAGCAGGCAGGGGGCTCAAGAGACCCAGTACTTC.

The chain has TRBV7-9 and TRBJ2-1; possible D gene TRBD2, 5 bases. V was trimmed by 2 bases and J by 12 bases, leaving 14 bases between them. The CDR3 covers 13 residues. The germline gives CDR1 SEHNR, CDR2 FQNEAQ (reference sequence). CDR3 sequence reads: CASSLTHSVGQFF. In nucleotides, the CDR3 is TGTGCCAGCAGCTTAACCCATAGCGTTGGGCAGTTCTTC.

This clone was seen only a few times. J is TRBJ2-7 and V is TRBV7-6; 11 bases align to TRBD2. Trimming removed 4 bases from V and 2 bases from J; junction bases left unmatched: 4. The CDR3 extends over 15 amino acids. The germline CDR1 and CDR2 sequences are SGHVS and FNYEAQ. In DNA, the CDR3 is TGTGCCAGCAGCTCGGGACTAGCGGAGACCTACGAGCAGTACTTC. Translation gives CASSSGLAETYEQYF.

The chain links TRBV13 to TRBJ1-4; D not certain. The ends were cut back, 0 bases at V and 0 bases at J, with 14 bases in the middle. In germline, CDR1 is PRHDT, CDR2 FYEKMQ (reference sequence). The CDR3 covers 18 residues. CDR3 loop: CASSLGARELTTNEKLFF. CDR3 sequence (DNA): TGTGCCAGCAGCTTAGGAGCGAGGGAACTTACAACTAATGAAAAACTGTTTTTT.

This sequence joins TRBV5-4 and TRBJ2-1; 9 bases match TRBD1. CDR1 is SGHNT and CDR2 is YYREEE in the germline V gene (reference sequence). The CDR3 runs to 14 residues. With V trimmed by 3 bases and J by 8 bases, 6 bases remained unmatched. CDR3 region: CASSSGRTGDEQFF. The DNA for the CDR3 is TGTGCCAGCAGCTCTGGCCGGACAGGGGATGAGCAGTTCTTC.

The CDR3 DNA follows: TGTGCCAGTAGTCCGAGACAGCCGAACTATGGCTACACCTTC. Encoded protein: CASSPRQPNYGYTF. V is TRBV19 and J is TRBJ1-2; a possible D gene is TRBD1 (5 bases). Trimming cost V 5 bases and J 2 bases, with 12 bases left between them. The germline V gene has CDR1 LNHDA and CDR2 SQIVND (reference sequence). This CDR3 is 14 amino acids long.

The chain links TRBV28 to TRBJ2-1, with 12 bases lining up with TRBD2. The germline CDR1 and CDR2 sequences are MDHEN and SYDVKM. The CDR3 is 15 residues long. The trim removed 10 bases at V and 7 bases at J, leaving 11 bases unmatched. As DNA, the CDR3 is TGTGCCACTTCCGCGGGACTAGCGGGCCAAAATGAGCAGTTCTTC. It codes for CATSAGLAGQNEQFF.